The next 32 T cell receptor beta chains were all read from a single sample in a study of control samples from healthy donors and cancer patients. Method: immunoSEQ multiplex PCR; TCRdb's copy keeps in-frame clones and lacks some. This sample carries about 110,000 clones, around nine tenths of them seen once, and the ten largest clones take 4.4%. The sample consisted of blood. These TCRs come from a human donor in good health. The donor label of this sample is uncertain.

The chain combines TRBV27 with TRBJ2-7; 7 bases are shared with TRBD1. The germline V gene has CDR1 MNHEY and CDR2 SMNVEV (reference sequence). The CDR3 contains 16 residues. J was trimmed by 1 base and V by 2 bases; bases with no gene match: 8. DNA for the CDR3: TGTGCCAGCAGTTTAACCAGGGGGAGAAGTTCCTACGAGCAGTACTTC. Its protein product is CASSLTRGRSSYEQYF.

This chain connects TRBV7-8 to TRBJ2-5, with D perhaps assigned TRBD1 or TRBD2 (5 bases each). There are 12 residues in the CDR3. Germline V gives CDR1 SGHVS, CDR2 FQNEAQ. Trimming pared 9 bases from V and 4 bases from J, leaving 12 bases between. This CDR3 is CASRGSTETQYF. The CDR3 DNA reads as TGTGCCAGTCGGGGCAGCACAGAGACCCAGTACTTC.

V is TRBV24-1 and J is TRBJ2-1; D gene ambiguous. CDR1 and CDR2 from the germline V gene are KGHDR and SFDVKD. The CDR3 covers 14 residues. V lost 1 base and J lost 8, with 11 bases in between. The CDR3 here is CATSDFGQWDEQFF. Here the CDR3 DNA reads TGTGCCACCAGTGATTTCGGGCAGTGGGATGAGCAGTTCTTC.

The chain joins TRBV5-4 to TRBJ2-5, with D perhaps matching TRBD1 (6 bases). The germline CDR1 and CDR2 sequences are SGHNT and YYREEE (reference sequence). This CDR3 spans 13 amino acids. Trimming cost V 2 bases and J 2 bases, with 7 bases left between them. CDR3 in amino acids: CASSFDRQETQYF. CDR3 sequence (DNA): TGTGCCAGCAGCTTCGACAGGCAAGAGACCCAGTACTTC.

The V and J genes are TRBV7-2 and TRBJ2-5, with a weak D call TRBD1 (5 bases). The CDR3 has 13 amino acids. Germline assignment: CDR1 SGHTA and CDR2 FQGNSA. V dropped 1 base and J dropped 6 bases, with 9 bases sitting between them. The CDR3 bases are TGTGCCAGCAGCTTAGGAACAGGACAGACCCAGTACTTC. It translates to CASSLGTGQTQYF.

The chain couples TRBV7-2 to TRBJ2-4; tentative D call: TRBD2 (5 bases). The length of the CDR3 is 11 residues. V lost 2 bases, J lost 11 bases, and 7 bases lay in between. The germline CDR1 and CDR2 sequences are SGHTA and FQGNSA. Written as DNA, the CDR3 is TGTGCCAGCAGCTTAAAGGAGGTTCAGTACTTC. Translated, it gives CASSLKEVQYF.

This chain connects TRBV6-5 to TRBJ2-7; D remains ambiguous. Trimming stripped 6 bases from V and 3 bases from J, with 6 bases between. The CDR3 extends over 11 amino acids. The germline CDR1 and CDR2 sequences are MNHEY and SVGAGI. DNA for the CDR3: TGTGCCAGCAGCACACTCTACGAGCAGTACTTC. Translated: CASSTLYEQYF.

This clone showed up just a few times. This same CDR3 is encoded by further DNA sequences in the sample. The CDR3 bases are TGTGCCATCAGTGACAGGAGCTCTGGAAACACCATATATTTT. It translates to CAISDRSSGNTIYF. This rearrangement joins TRBV10-3 to TRBJ1-3, with D unclear. CDR3 length equals 14 residues. Germline CDR1 ENHRY, CDR2 SYGVKD. V dropped 3 bases and J dropped 0 bases, with 6 bases sitting between them.

This chain connects TRBV27 to TRBJ2-1; 11 positions agree with TRBD2. The V and J ends lost 4 bases and 4 bases, in that order; junction bases with no gene match: 9. This CDR3 spans 17 amino acids. Germline CDR1 and CDR2: MNHEY and SMNVEV (reference sequence). The CDR3 DNA sequence: TGTGCCAGCAGTTCGATTAGCGGGGGGGGTTCTTACAATGAGCAGTTCTTC. It is translated as CASSSISGGGSYNEQFF.

The genes are TRBV30 and TRBJ1-3; 7 bases map to TRBD1. V shed 0 bases, J shed 0 bases, and the junction held 2 bases outside the gene matches. Per the germline V gene, CDR1 is GTSNPN and CDR2 is SVGIG (reference sequence). The CDR3 loop spans 15 amino acids. DNA for the CDR3: TGTGCCTGGAGTGTGGGACAGAGCTCTGGAAACACCATATATTTT. This sequence encodes CAWSVGQSSGNTIYF.

This clone was detected a few times. The chain has TRBV6-6 and TRBJ1-3, with a weak D call TRBD1 (5 bases). V dropped 7 bases and J dropped 0 bases, with 13 bases sitting between them. The CDR3 runs 15 residues. The V gene's germline CDR1 is MNHNY and CDR2 SVGAGI (reference sequence). The CDR3 spells CASTGGLSSGNTIYF. The CDR3 DNA follows: TGTGCCAGCACCGGGGGACTAAGCTCTGGAAACACCATATATTTT.

This clone was detected a few times. This chain joins TRBV11-2 and TRBJ2-3; D perhaps matches TRBD1 (6 bases). The germline CDR1 and CDR2 sequences are SGHAT and FQNNGV. This CDR3 is built from 12 residues. Trimming left V 8 bases short and J 10 bases short, with 16 bases between. The CDR3: CASLRTGSAQYF. In DNA form, the CDR3 reads TGTGCCAGCCTCCGAACAGGGTCAGCGCAGTATTTT.

The chain has TRBV7-6 and TRBJ2-5; D call uncertain. Trimming left V 3 bases short and J 2 bases short, with 10 bases between. The germline gives CDR1 SGHVS, CDR2 FNYEAQ. The CDR3 extends over 14 amino acids. The CDR3 reads CASSFTQSQETQYF. CDR3 DNA sequence: TGTGCCAGCAGCTTTACCCAATCTCAAGAGACCCAGTACTTC.

The chain carries TRBV2 and TRBJ1-6, with 7 bases aligning to TRBD1. J lost 0 bases, V lost 2 bases, and 1 base had no gene match. This CDR3 has 16 amino acids. Germline CDR1 reads SNHLY; CDR2 reads FYNNEI. CDR3: CASSEWDSSYNSPLHF. The CDR3 DNA follows: TGTGCCAGCAGTGAATGGGACAGCTCCTATAATTCACCCCTCCACTTT. The full variable domain, rest sourced from reference TRBV2 and TRBJ1-6, is EPEVTQTPSHQVTQMGQEVILRCVPISNHLYFYWYRQILGQKVEFLVSFYNNEISEKSEIFDDQFSVERPDGSNFTLKIRSTKLEDSAMYFCASSEWDSSYNSPLHFGNGTRLTVT.

The V and J genes are TRBV9 and TRBJ1-1, with D possibly matching TRBD1 (5 bases). Germline V lookup: CDR1 SGDLS, CDR2 YYNGEE. This CDR3 comprises 15 residues. V lost 4 bases and J lost 1, with 14 bases in between. The CDR3 DNA sequence: TGTGCCAGCAGCTTTGGTAGGGGAAGGAACACTGAAGCTTTCTTT. Translating gives CASSFGRGRNTEAFF.

Turning to this clone: The sample carries other DNA sequences with the same CDR3. This rearrangement joins TRBV19 to TRBJ1-2; the D gene is possibly TRBD1 (6 bases). Germline V gene sequence: CDR1 LNHDA, CDR2 SQIVND (reference sequence). Trimming took 3 bases from V and 4 from J, leaving 9 bases between them. The CDR3 runs to 13 residues. The chain's CDR3 is CASSIGQLYGYTF. The CDR3 DNA reads TGTGCCAGTAGTATTGGACAGCTCTATGGCTACACCTTC. Full variable domain (remainder filled in from reference TRBV19 and TRBJ1-2): DGGITQSPKYLFRKEGQNVTLSCEQNLNHDAMYWYRQDPGQGLRLIYYSQIVNDFQKGDIAEGYSVSREKKESFPLTVTSAQKNPTAFYLCASSIGQLYGYTFGSGTRLTVV.

The chain couples TRBV7-2 to TRBJ1-2, with a weak D call TRBD1 (5 bases). Germline values: CDR1 SGHTA, CDR2 FQGNSA. V was clipped by 5 bases and J by 2 bases, with 9 bases between them. The CDR3 extends over 13 amino acids. Written as DNA, the CDR3 is TGTGCCAGCAGCCTGACAGCCAACTATGGCTACACCTTC. It codes for CASSLTANYGYTF.

The genes are TRBV18 and TRBJ2-4, with TRBD1 as a possible D gene (6 bases). The CDR3 has 17 amino acids. The germline CDR1 and CDR2 sequences are KGHSH and LQKENI. The germline V and J ends were trimmed by 4 bases and 0 bases, with 16 bases remaining between them. As DNA, the CDR3 is TGTGCCAGCTCACTAGAGCAGGGGCCCAGAGCCAAAAACATTCAGTACTTC. Its translation: CASSLEQGPRAKNIQYF.

This clone appeared once. The rearrangement uses TRBV2 and TRBJ1-3; D possibly corresponds to TRBD1 (6 bases). This CDR3 region has 16 residues. Trimming removed 1 base at V and 3 bases at J, with 13 bases between. Germline loops: CDR1 SNHLY, CDR2 FYNNEI. The CDR3 protein is CASSEGTGLFGNTIYF. The CDR3, as DNA: TGTGCCAGCAGTGAAGGTACAGGGCTTTTTGGAAACACCATATATTTT.

This sequence joins TRBV7-9 and TRBJ2-1; possibly TRBD1 for D (6 bases). CDR3 length equals 14 residues. Per germline, CDR1 SEHNR and CDR2 FQNEAQ (reference sequence). The germline V and J ends were trimmed by 3 bases and 4 bases, with 10 bases remaining between them. The CDR3 sequence is CASSFADRYNEQFF. In DNA, the CDR3 is TGTGCCAGCAGCTTTGCCGACAGGTACAATGAGCAGTTCTTC.

The chain combines TRBV15 with TRBJ1-1; D not resolved. The germline V and J ends were trimmed by 0 bases and 1 base, with 9 bases remaining between them. This CDR3 region has 15 residues. CDR1 is LNHNV and CDR2 is YYDKDF in the germline V gene (reference sequence). The CDR3 protein is CATSRDPLENTEAFF. DNA for the CDR3: TGTGCCACCAGCAGAGATCCCCTGGAGAACACTGAAGCTTTCTTT.

V and J are TRBV30 and TRBJ2-1; D gene ambiguous. Germline V gene sequence: CDR1 GTSNPN, CDR2 SVGIG (reference sequence). Trimming removed 5 bases at V and 10 bases at J, with 18 bases between. This CDR3 has 13 amino acids. In DNA, the CDR3 is TGTGCCTGGGTACAGTCTCCTGCTGGAGAGCAGTTCTTC. Protein: CAWVQSPAGEQFF.

The genes are TRBV3-1 (or the pseudogene TRBV3-2) and TRBJ1-1, with no clear D. Germline loops: CDR1 LGHDT, CDR2 YNNKEL (reference sequence). V shed 2 bases and J shed 4 bases, with 8 bases lying between them. The CDR3 runs 13 residues. The CDR3 is CASSQTTTTEAFF. CDR3 DNA sequence: TGTGCCAGCAGCCAAACGACAACCACTGAAGCTTTCTTT.

The rearrangement joins TRBV19 to TRBJ1-4; D is possibly TRBD1 (5 bases). The CDR3 has 12 amino acids. Germline loops: CDR1 LNHDA, CDR2 SQIVND (reference sequence). V was pared by 6 bases and J by 7 bases, with 9 bases between. As DNA, the CDR3 is TGTGCCAGTAGACAGGTTGGTGAAAAACTGTTTTTT. It codes for CASRQVGEKLFF.

The V call is TRBV3-1 (or the pseudogene TRBV3-2), the J call TRBJ2-2; D not certain. CDR1 is LGHDT, CDR2 YNNKEL, per germline (reference sequence). The CDR3 extends over 15 amino acids. V was trimmed by 4 bases and J by 2 bases, leaving 11 bases between them. The chain's CDR3 is CASSLSTLNTGELFF. DNA of the CDR3: TGTGCCAGCAGCCTTTCGACACTTAACACCGGGGAGCTGTTTTTT.

J is TRBJ2-7 and V is TRBV6-2 or TRBV6-3; either TRBD1 or TRBD2 may fit D (5 bases each). The CDR3 runs to 15 residues. Trimming pared 0 bases from V and 6 bases from J, leaving 15 bases between. Germline loops: CDR1 MNHEY, CDR2 SVGEGT. The chain's CDR3 is CASSYSGTVRSEQYF. The DNA for the CDR3 is TGTGCCAGCAGTTACTCCGGGACCGTCAGGAGCGAGCAGTACTTC.

The V and J genes are TRBV9 and TRBJ1-6; D call uncertain. Deletions cut 3 bases from V and 10 bases from J, with 20 bases between. CDR1 is SGDLS, CDR2 YYNGEE, per germline. The CDR3 runs 16 residues. CDR3 sequence: CASSAVRAGFASPLHF. The CDR3 DNA reads as TGTGCCAGCAGCGCAGTGAGGGCCGGCTTCGCCTCACCCCTCCACTTT.

The chain couples TRBV20-1 to TRBJ2-7; perhaps TRBD2 as D (6 bases). Trimming stripped 3 bases from V and 3 bases from J, with 9 bases between. The CDR3 totals 12 residues. Germline assignment: CDR1 DFQATT and CDR2 SNEGSKA (reference sequence). CDR3 sequence (DNA): TGCAGTGCTAGTTGGCGGGGCTACGAGCAGTACTTC. Amino acid sequence: CSASWRGYEQYF.

This chain links TRBV7-9 with TRBJ2-7; no clear D. The ends were cut back, 1 base at V and 9 bases at J, with 13 bases in the middle. CDR1 and CDR2 from the germline V gene are SEHNR and FQNEAQ (reference sequence). The CDR3 sequence is 13 residues long. DNA of the CDR3: TGTGCCAGCAGCTTAGGGCCTTCCCGCGGGCAGTACTTC. Protein: CASSLGPSRGQYF.

This chain's CDR3 is CASSPQGAQSGELFF. In DNA form, the CDR3 reads TGTGCCAGCAGCCCTCAGGGGGCGCAAAGCGGGGAGCTGTTTTTT. The chain employs TRBV11-2 and TRBJ2-2, with 8 bases identical to TRBD1. In germline, CDR1 is SGHAT, CDR2 FQNNGV. J lost 7 bases, V lost 5 bases, and 9 bases had no gene match. The CDR3 has 15 amino acids.

The rearrangement joins TRBV5-5 to TRBJ2-7, with D possibly TRBD2 on 6 matching bases. Per germline, CDR1 SGHKS and CDR2 YYEKEE (reference sequence). The CDR3 covers 14 residues. Trimming cost V 2 bases and J 4 bases, with 13 bases left between them. The CDR3 bases are TGTGCCAGCAGCTTAGCTGGTGGGGGGTACGAGCAGTACTTC. The encoded protein is CASSLAGGGYEQYF. Full variable domain (missing parts from reference TRBV5-5 and TRBJ2-7): DAGVTQSPTHLIKTRGQQVTLRCSPISGHKSVSWYQQVLGQGPQFIFQYYEKEERGRGNFPDRFSARQFPNYSSELNVNALLLGDSALYLCASSLAGGGYEQYFGPGTRLTVT.

This chain joins TRBV10-3 and TRBJ2-3; the match to TRBD1 covers 9 bases. The J segment lost 4 bases and the V segment lost 11 bases, leaving 7 bases of the junction unmatched. The CDR3 covers 13 residues. Germline-derived CDR1 and CDR2 are ENHRY and SYGVKD. CDR3 residues: CAGMGQGSDTQYF. The CDR3 nucleotides are TGTGCCGGAATGGGACAGGGTTCAGATACGCAGTATTTT.